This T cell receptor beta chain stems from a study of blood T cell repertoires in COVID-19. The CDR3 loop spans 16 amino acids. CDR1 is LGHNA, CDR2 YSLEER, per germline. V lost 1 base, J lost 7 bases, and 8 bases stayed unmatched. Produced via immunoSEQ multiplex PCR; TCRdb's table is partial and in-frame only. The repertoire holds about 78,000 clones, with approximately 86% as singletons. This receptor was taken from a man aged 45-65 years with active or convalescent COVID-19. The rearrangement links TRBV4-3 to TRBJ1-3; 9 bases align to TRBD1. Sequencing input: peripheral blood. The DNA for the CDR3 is TGCGCCAGCAGCCAAGGGATAGACAGGGGGGTGAACACCATATATTTT. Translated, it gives CASSQGIDRGVNTIYF.